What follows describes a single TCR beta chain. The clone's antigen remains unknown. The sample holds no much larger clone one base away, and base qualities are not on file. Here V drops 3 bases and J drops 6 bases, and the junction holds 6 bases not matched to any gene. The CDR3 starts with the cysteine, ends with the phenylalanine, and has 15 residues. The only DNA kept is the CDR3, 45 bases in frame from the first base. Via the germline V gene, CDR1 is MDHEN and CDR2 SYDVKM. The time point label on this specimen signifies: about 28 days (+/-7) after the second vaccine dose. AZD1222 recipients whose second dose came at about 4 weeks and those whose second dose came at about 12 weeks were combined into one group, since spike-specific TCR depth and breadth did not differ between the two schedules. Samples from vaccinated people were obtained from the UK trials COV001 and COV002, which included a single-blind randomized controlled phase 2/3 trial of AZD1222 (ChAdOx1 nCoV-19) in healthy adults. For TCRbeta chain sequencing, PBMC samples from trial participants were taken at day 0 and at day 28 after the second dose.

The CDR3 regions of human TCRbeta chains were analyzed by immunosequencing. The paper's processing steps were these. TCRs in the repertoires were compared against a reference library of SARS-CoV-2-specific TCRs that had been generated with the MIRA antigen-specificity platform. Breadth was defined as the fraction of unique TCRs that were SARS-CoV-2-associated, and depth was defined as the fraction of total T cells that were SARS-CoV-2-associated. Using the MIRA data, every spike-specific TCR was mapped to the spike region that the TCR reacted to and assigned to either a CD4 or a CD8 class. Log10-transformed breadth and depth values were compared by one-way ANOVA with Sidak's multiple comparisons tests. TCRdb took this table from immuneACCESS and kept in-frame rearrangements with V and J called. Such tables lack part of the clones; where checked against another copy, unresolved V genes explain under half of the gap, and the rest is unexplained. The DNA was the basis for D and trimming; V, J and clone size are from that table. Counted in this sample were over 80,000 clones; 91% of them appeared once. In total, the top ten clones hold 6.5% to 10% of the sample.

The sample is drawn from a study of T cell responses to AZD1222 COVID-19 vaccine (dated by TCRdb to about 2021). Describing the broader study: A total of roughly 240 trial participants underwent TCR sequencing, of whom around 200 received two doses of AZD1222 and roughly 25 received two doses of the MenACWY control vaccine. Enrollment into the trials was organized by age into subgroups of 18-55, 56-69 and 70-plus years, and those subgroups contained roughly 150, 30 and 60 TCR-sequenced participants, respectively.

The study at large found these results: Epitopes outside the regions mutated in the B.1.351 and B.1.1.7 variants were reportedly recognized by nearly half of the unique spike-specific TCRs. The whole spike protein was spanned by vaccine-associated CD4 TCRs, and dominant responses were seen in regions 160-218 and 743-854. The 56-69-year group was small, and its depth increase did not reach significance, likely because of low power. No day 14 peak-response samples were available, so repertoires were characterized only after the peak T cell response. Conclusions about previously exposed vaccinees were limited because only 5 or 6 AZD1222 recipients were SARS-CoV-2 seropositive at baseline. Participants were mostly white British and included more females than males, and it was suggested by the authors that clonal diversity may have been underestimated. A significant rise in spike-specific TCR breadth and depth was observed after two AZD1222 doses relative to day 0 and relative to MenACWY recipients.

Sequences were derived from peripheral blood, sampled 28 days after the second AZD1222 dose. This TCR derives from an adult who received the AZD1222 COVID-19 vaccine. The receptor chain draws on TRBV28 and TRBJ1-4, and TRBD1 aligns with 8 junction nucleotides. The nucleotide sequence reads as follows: TGTGCCAGCAGTTTGGAGGGGACAGGAGATGAAAAACTGTTTTTT. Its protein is CASSLEGTGDEKLFF.